Listed here is a single T cell receptor (beta chain). Its antigen is undetermined. This sample was taken from a study of T cells after yellow fever vaccination. Study summary: Low-cell-number fractions underwent preparation using SMART-Seq v4 Ultra Low Input. Study conclusions and caveats: Overlap between CD4 and CD8 compartments was detected for a small share of clonotypes.

TCRdb reprocessed the 5' RACE reads via MiXCR and lists one record per CDR3 protein. This sample has 250,000 to 350,000 distinct CDR3 sequences; approximately 10% occur once, and the top ten carry approximately 3.3%. The CDR3 totals 14 residues. V lost 5 bases and J 2 bases, leaving 11 bases between the germline ends. Per germline, CDR1 KGHDR and CDR2 SFDVKD. The receptor's source is a man younger than 35 who received the YFV17D yellow fever vaccine. The chain joins TRBV24-1 to TRBJ1-2, with D possibly TRBD1 on 5 matching bases. Sequences were derived from CD4+ T cells sorted from PBMCs, sampled 5 days after the yellow fever booster vaccination. CDR3 loop: CATSVTGINYGYTF. The CDR3 DNA is TGTGCCACCAGTGTTACAGGAATAAACTATGGCTACACCTTC.